This T cell receptor beta chain was recovered during a study of T-cell memory formation after mild COVID-19. TCRdb itself ran the 5' RACE reads through MiXCR, one entry per CDR3 protein. This repertoire shows about 190,000 distinct CDR3 sequences, around 27% found once; its top ten account for over 9.5%. J lost 5 bases, V lost 0 bases, and 1 base had no gene match. The CDR3 runs 14 residues. CDR1 and CDR2 (germline): SGHRS, YFSETQ. The sequence was collected from an adult woman who had mild COVID-19 (a few samples of this study predate the infection). Cell type and time point are not known. Sequenced input: PBMCs or a T cell subset sorted from them (not recorded which). The chain uses TRBV5-1 and TRBJ2-1, with 8 bases fitting TRBD2. CDR3 in amino acids: CASSLVGLDNEQFF. The CDR3 region has the DNA TGCGCCAGCAGCTTGGTGGGACTAGACAATGAGCAGTTCTTC. The whole variable domain, remainder taken from reference TRBV5-1 and TRBJ2-1, is KAGVTQTPRYLIKTRGQQVTLSCSPISGHRSVSWYQQTPGQGLQFLFEYFSETQRNKGNFPGRFSGRQFSNSRSEMNVSTLELGDSALYLCASSLVGLDNEQFFGPGTRLTVL.